This T cell receptor beta chain was identified in a study of cytomegalovirus exposure and HLA in healthy donors. This clone was detected ten times or more. Germline CDR1 is SGHVS and CDR2 is FQNEAQ. The CDR3 sequence is 12 residues long. With V trimmed by 5 bases and J by 14 bases, 9 bases remained unmatched. Libraries were prepared by immunoSEQ multiplex PCR; TCRdb keeps only in-frame clonotypes and omits some of them. The sample carries 250,000 to 350,000 clones, 75% to 90% recorded once. While the first cohort had hundreds of subjects, the donors belonged to the separate validation cohort of more than 95 subjects.

The receptor was isolated from a woman younger than 35 in good health and CMV-seronegative. The sequenced material came from PBMCs. This chain uses TRBV7-8 with TRBJ2-3, with TRBD1 matching 8 bases. The CDR3 nucleotides read TGTGCCAGCAGCCCAATGGACAGGGCTCGGTATTTT. It codes for CASSPMDRARYF.